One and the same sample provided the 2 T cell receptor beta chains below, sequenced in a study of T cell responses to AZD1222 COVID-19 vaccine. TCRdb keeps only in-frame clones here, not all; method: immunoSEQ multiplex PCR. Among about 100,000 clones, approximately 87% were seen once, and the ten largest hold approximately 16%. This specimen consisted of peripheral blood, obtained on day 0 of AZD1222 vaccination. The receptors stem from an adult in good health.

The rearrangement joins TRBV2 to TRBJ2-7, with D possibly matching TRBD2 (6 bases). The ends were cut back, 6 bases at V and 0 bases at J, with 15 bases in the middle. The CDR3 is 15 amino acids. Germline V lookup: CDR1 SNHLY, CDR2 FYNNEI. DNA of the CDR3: TGTGCCAGCAGGGGAGGATGGCTAAGCTCCTACGAGCAGTACTTC. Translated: CASRGGWLSSYEQYF. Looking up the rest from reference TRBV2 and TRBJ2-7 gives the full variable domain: EPEVTQTPSHQVTQMGQEVILRCVPISNHLYFYWYRQILGQKVEFLVSFYNNEISEKSEIFDDQFSVERPDGSNFTLKIRSTKLEDSAMYFCASRGGWLSSYEQYFGPGTRLTVT.

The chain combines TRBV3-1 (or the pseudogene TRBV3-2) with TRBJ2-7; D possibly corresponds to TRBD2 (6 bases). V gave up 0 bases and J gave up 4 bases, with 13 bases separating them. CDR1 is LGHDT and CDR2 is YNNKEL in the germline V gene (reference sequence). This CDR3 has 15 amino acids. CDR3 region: CASSQDPGLYYEQYF. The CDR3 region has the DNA TGTGCCAGCAGCCAAGATCCAGGACTATATTACGAGCAGTACTTC.